This T cell receptor beta chain is drawn from a study of cytomegalovirus exposure and HLA in healthy donors. The overall study: The use of the same platform for the 100 to 150 validation repertoires and the roughly 670 first-cohort repertoires was reported by a later analysis.

Study-level results: The authors listed about 170 TCR beta chains as cytomegalovirus-associated. Rare TCR sequences dominated, though some public TCRs recurred in many donors.

Profiling relied on immunoSEQ multiplex PCR, and the TCRdb table lists in-frame clones only, not all of them. The sample consists of about 300,000 clones, around 89% of them appearing once. This clone was seen only a few times. Its antigen is undetermined. Other DNA sequences in the sample encode the same CDR3. Donors were drawn from the approximately 110-subject validation cohort, separate from the approximately 700-subject first cohort. The source material was PBMCs. This sequence originates from a woman aged 18-29 years in good health and CMV-seronegative.

The CDR3 DNA follows: TGTGCCAGCAGCCTGGGACAGGGTTACGGCTACACCTTC. Its translation: CASSLGQGYGYTF. The chain has TRBV7-2 and TRBJ1-2; 9 bases align to TRBD1. Germline V gene sequence: CDR1 SGHTA, CDR2 FQGNSA. This CDR3 region has 13 residues. J lost 8 bases, V lost 5 bases, and 6 bases had no gene match.